The 3 T cell receptor beta chains reported below all come from one sample, sequenced in a study of T-cell memory formation after mild COVID-19. TCRdb recomputed calls from the 5' RACE reads with MiXCR, one row per CDR3 protein. The sample has about 190,000 distinct CDR3 sequences, 20% to 25% seen once. Sequencing input: PBMCs or a T cell subset sorted from them (not recorded which). The origin of the receptors is an adult woman who had mild COVID-19 (a few samples of this study predate the infection). Cell type and time point are not known.

This clonotype was detected a few times. J is TRBJ1-1 and V is TRBV24-1; no definite D call. Trimming took 0 bases from V and 4 from J, leaving 5 bases between them. Germline CDR1 KGHDR, CDR2 SFDVKD. This CDR3 is 13 amino acids long. CDR3 nucleotides: TGTGCCACCAGTGATTTGATGGGCACTGAAGCTTTCTTT. It is translated as CATSDLMGTEAFF.

V usage is TRBV7-8 and J usage is TRBJ1-5; a weak D match, TRBD1 (5 bases). The CDR3 extends over 16 amino acids. The germline V and J ends were trimmed by 5 bases and 6 bases, with 20 bases remaining between them. Germline V CDR1 and CDR2: SGHVS, FQNEAQ. As DNA, the CDR3 is TGTGCCAGCAGCCAAGGGCTGACAGCTTCGGTTCAGCCCCAGCATTTT. Translation: CASSQGLTASVQPQHF.

This clonotype was detected a few times. The chain links TRBV4-3 to TRBJ2-3, with TRBD2 matching 8 bases. The CDR3 is 16 residues long. Germline V gives CDR1 LGHNA, CDR2 YSLEER. V gave up 2 bases and J gave up 1 base; unmatched junction bases: 5. The CDR3 reads CASSQTGTSRTDTQYF. DNA of the CDR3: TGCGCCAGCAGCCAAACCGGGACTAGTCGCACAGATACGCAGTATTTT.